This TCR beta chain is from a study of tumor-infiltrating lymphocytes in primary liver carcinoma. Looking at the study overall: In every tissue type, samples returned a similar yield of roughly 3.65 to 7.13 million productive TCRbeta reads. The study's findings and limits: Tumors and blood were compared for top-250-clone fraction, and tumors had the significantly higher value (p = 0.039). Tumor-adjacent and tumor-blood pairs overlapped less than tumor region pairs did.

The investigators made TCR beta cDNA from about 0.45 ug total RNA, using a constant-region primer. Three nested multiplex PCR rounds of slightly modified ARM-PCR generated TCR beta libraries. Two initial PCR rounds of around 9 cycles each paired TRBV1-TRBV30 forward primers with a C-beta reverse primer. A single record per CDR3 protein comes from TCRdb applying MiXCR to the multiplex PCR reads. The table includes about 320,000 distinct CDR3 sequences, 50% to 60% detected once. The ends lost 1 base at V and 5 bases at J; junction bases unmatched: 1. This CDR3 contains 15 residues. Out of unsorted whole blood came the blood RNA, and germline DNA was extracted as well. This clonotype was detected a few times. Its antigen remains unknown.

This TCR came from a woman between 25 and 40 years old with primary liver carcinoma and hepatitis B virus infection. J is TRBJ2-1 and V is TRBV12-3 or TRBV12-4; 11 bases agree with TRBD2. The material sequenced was peripheral blood. The CDR3 loop reads CASSLVAGGDNEQFF. For the CDR3, the DNA is TGTGCCAGCAGTTTAGTAGCGGGAGGGGACAATGAGCAGTTCTTC.